These 20 T cell receptor beta chains came from one sample sequenced in a study of blood T cell repertoires in COVID-19. Method: immunoSEQ multiplex PCR; TCRdb's copy keeps in-frame clones and lacks some. The top ten hold roughly half of the sample, which has 25,000 to 30,000 clones, approximately 80% seen once. Sequenced input: peripheral blood. The receptors shown here come from a woman aged 70-85 years with acute or convalescent COVID-19.

This clone has a handful of counts. The chain combines TRBV7-2 with TRBJ2-4, with D tentatively TRBD1 (6 bases). CDR3 size: 15 residues. CDR1 and CDR2 (germline): SGHTA, FQGNSA. V dropped 5 bases and J dropped 6 bases, with 17 bases sitting between them. DNA of the CDR3: TGTGCCAGCAGCCAAGGACAGACCGAAGGAAACATTCAGTACTTC. Its translation is CASSQGQTEGNIQYF.

This clone was detected only a few times. This sequence joins TRBV29-1 and TRBJ2-7; a weak D match, TRBD1 (5 bases). There are 11 residues in the CDR3. Germline assignment: CDR1 SQVTM and CDR2 ANQGSEA. V was clipped by 4 bases and J by 5 bases, with 9 bases between them. CDR3 DNA sequence: TGCAGCGTTGCACAGGACCACGAGCAGTACTTC. Protein: CSVAQDHEQYF.

This clone has at least ten counts. This sample also contains other DNA sequences that code for the same CDR3. The chain links TRBV7-8 to TRBJ1-5; perhaps TRBD1 as D (5 bases). Germline CDR1 reads SGHVS; CDR2 reads FQNEAQ. The germline V and J ends were trimmed by 1 base and 1 base, with 8 bases remaining between them. The CDR3 length is 15 residues. The DNA of the CDR3 is TGTGCCAGCAGCTTAGTAGGACAAAGCAATCAGCCCCAGCATTTT. Translating it yields CASSLVGQSNQPQHF. The full variable domain, completed using reference TRBV7-8 and TRBJ1-5, is GAGVSQSPRYKVAKRGQDVALRCDPISGHVSLFWYQQALGQGPEFLTYFQNEAQLDKSGLPSDRFFAERPEGSVSTLKIQRTQQEDSAVYLCASSLVGQSNQPQHFGDGTRLSIL.

The chain combines TRBV9 with TRBJ1-3; D not certain. This CDR3 spans 15 amino acids. V gave up 0 bases and J gave up 2 bases, with 9 bases separating them. Germline-derived CDR1 and CDR2 are SGDLS and YYNGEE. CDR3 DNA: TGTGCCAGCAGCGTAGAGAGTATGACTGGAAACACCATATATTTT. Translating gives CASSVESMTGNTIYF.

The chain joins TRBV15 to TRBJ2-3; no firm D call. The CDR3 is made up of 13 amino acids. V lost 0 bases and J 5 bases, leaving 6 bases between the germline ends. Looked up from germline, CDR1 is LNHNV and CDR2 is YYDKDF (reference sequence). In DNA form, the CDR3 reads TGTGCCACCAGCAGAGATCCACAAGATACGCAGTATTTT. Translating gives CATSRDPQDTQYF.

This clone was detected a few times. The gene calls are TRBV2 and TRBJ1-5, with 8 nucleotides matching TRBD1. This CDR3 spans 14 amino acids. The germline gives CDR1 SNHLY, CDR2 FYNNEI. After removal of 5 bases from V and 3 bases from J, the junction contained 3 bases not matched to a gene. The CDR3 DNA reads TGTGCCAGCAGTTTGGACAGGGTCAATCAGCCCCAGCATTTT. This translates into CASSLDRVNQPQHF.

This chain uses TRBV3-1 (or the pseudogene TRBV3-2) with TRBJ1-2, with TRBD1 identical over 9 bases. V lost 4 bases, J lost 4 bases, and 7 bases stayed unmatched. Germline V gene sequence: CDR1 LGHDT, CDR2 YNNKEL (reference sequence). This CDR3 has 15 amino acids. CDR3 protein: CASSLTGTGSYGYTF. CDR3 in DNA: TGTGCCAGCAGCCTTACCGGGACAGGGAGCTATGGCTACACCTTC.

This clone was observed a handful of times. V is TRBV7-9 and J is TRBJ1-2, with D perhaps TRBD1 (6 bases). This CDR3 comprises 14 residues. CDR1 and CDR2 from the germline V gene are SEHNR and FQNEAQ (reference sequence). V lost 6 bases to trimming and J lost 2 bases, with 13 bases between them. CDR3 protein: CASRPGGQNYGYTF. The CDR3 DNA follows: TGTGCCAGCAGGCCCGGAGGACAGAACTATGGCTACACCTTC.

The rearrangement joins TRBV28 to TRBJ1-5, with unresolved D. The V gene's germline CDR1 is MDHEN and CDR2 SYDVKM. The CDR3 consists of 15 residues. V shed 2 bases and J shed 0 bases, with 8 bases lying between them. CDR3 nucleotides: TGTGCCAGCAGTTTACCACAGCATAGCAATCAGCCCCAGCATTTT. It yields the protein CASSLPQHSNQPQHF.

The rearrangement links TRBV13 to TRBJ2-7; 8 bases align to TRBD1. Trimming cost V 4 bases and J 4 bases; bases outside gene matches: 6. This CDR3 has 14 amino acids. Germline CDR1 is PRHDT and CDR2 is FYEKMQ (reference sequence). This CDR3 reads CASSSGTGEYEQYF. The DNA of the CDR3 is TGTGCCAGCAGCTCGGGGACAGGAGAGTACGAGCAGTACTTC.

This clone was seen at least ten times. The chain carries TRBV2 and TRBJ1-2; D might be TRBD1 (6 bases). The length of the CDR3 is 13 residues. Per germline, CDR1 SNHLY and CDR2 FYNNEI. V was shortened by 7 bases and J by 7 bases, with 16 bases between the two germline ends. The CDR3 DNA reads TGTGCCAGCAAGAGCGGGGGCGCTGGTGGCTACACCTTC. Translated, it gives CASKSGGAGGYTF.

This clone was found many times. The chain joins TRBV28 to TRBJ2-7, with 13 bases identical to TRBD2. Unmatched junction bases numbered 11, after V lost 3 bases and J lost 6 bases. The CDR3 totals 17 residues. CDR1 is MDHEN, CDR2 SYDVKM, per germline. The CDR3 DNA follows: TGTGCCAGCAGTTTCTCCCGGACTAGCGGGAGTCTAAGCGAGCAGTACTTC. Protein: CASSFSRTSGSLSEQYF.

The CDR3 protein is CASSLEGFNEQFF. CDR3 nucleotide sequence: TGTGCCAGCTCCTTGGAGGGCTTCAATGAGCAGTTCTTC. The rearrangement joins TRBV12-3 or TRBV12-4 to TRBJ2-1; D is perhaps TRBD2 (6 bases). The CDR3 consists of 13 residues. V shed 8 bases and J shed 6 bases, with 14 bases lying between them.

The V and J genes are TRBV19 and TRBJ2-7, with 10 bases aligning to TRBD1. The V gene's germline CDR1 is LNHDA and CDR2 SQIVND (reference sequence). V dropped 4 bases and J dropped 4; count of bases not matched to a gene: 7. The CDR3 extends over 15 amino acids. CDR3 in amino acids: CASSTWTGGKYEQYF. The CDR3 DNA sequence: TGTGCCAGTAGTACGTGGACAGGGGGAAAATACGAGCAGTACTTC.

This clone was observed a few times. This chain joins TRBV24-1 and TRBJ2-2; TRBD2 matches at 9 bases. Germline trimming cut 4 bases from V and 5 bases from J; bases unmatched to any gene: 13. The CDR3 runs to 18 residues. CDR1 KGHDR and CDR2 SFDVKD come from the germline V gene. The CDR3 bases are TGTGCCACCAGTGACCTACCATTAGCGGGAGTAAGGACCGGGGAGCTGTTTTTT. Translating it yields CATSDLPLAGVRTGELFF.

This clone was seen only a few times. V and J are TRBV6-5 and TRBJ1-2; D is unresolved. V dropped 5 bases and J dropped 3 bases, with 10 bases sitting between them. The CDR3 is made up of 13 amino acids. CDR1 is MNHEY and CDR2 is SVGAGI in the germline V gene. The CDR3 reads CASSPQADYGYTF. CDR3 DNA: TGTGCCAGCAGTCCTCAGGCAGACTATGGCTACACCTTC.

V gene TRBV6-5 combines with J gene TRBJ1-1, with 7 bases identical to TRBD1. The J segment lost 0 bases and the V segment lost 5 bases, leaving 6 bases of the junction unmatched. Germline-derived CDR1 and CDR2 are MNHEY and SVGAGI. The CDR3 is 15 amino acids. CDR3 in amino acids: CASSTTQGMNTEAFF. CDR3 in DNA: TGTGCCAGCAGTACAACACAGGGGATGAACACTGAAGCTTTCTTT.

The rearrangement links TRBV4-2 to TRBJ2-7, with TRBD2 identical over 10 bases. Per germline, CDR1 LGHNA and CDR2 YNFKEQ. Germline trimming cut 0 bases from V and 2 bases from J; bases unmatched to any gene: 4. The CDR3 has 16 amino acids. The CDR3 region has the DNA TGTGCCAGCAGCCAAGAACTAGCGGGGACAACCTACGAGCAGTACTTC. This sequence encodes CASSQELAGTTYEQYF.

The chain joins TRBV29-1 to TRBJ2-3; 9 nucleotides align to TRBD1. Germline CDR1 reads SQVTM; CDR2 reads ANQGSEA. Trimming at V came to 4 bases and at J to 1 base, leaving 18 bases not matched to a gene. The CDR3 extends over 19 amino acids. The CDR3 is CSVVIVGAGQGRGTDTQYF. In DNA form, the CDR3 reads TGCAGCGTTGTTATCGTTGGGGCGGGACAGGGCAGGGGCACAGATACGCAGTATTTT.

This chain connects TRBV9 to TRBJ1-4; no clear D gene. The CDR3 is 15 residues long. V was trimmed by 3 bases and J by 4 bases, leaving 13 bases between them. CDR1 and CDR2 from the germline V gene are SGDLS and YYNGEE. This CDR3 reads CASSGRQGLNEKLFF. In nucleotides, the CDR3 is TGTGCCAGCAGCGGAAGACAAGGACTTAATGAAAAACTGTTTTTT.